This T cell receptor (beta chain) comes out of a study of control samples from healthy donors and cancer patients. Trimming took off 0 bases at V and 6 bases at J, with 11 bases between the two ends. In germline, CDR1 is PRHDT, CDR2 FYEKMQ (reference sequence). The CDR3 is 14 amino acids. Assay used: immunoSEQ multiplex PCR; TCRdb lists only in-frame clones, some missing. The profile covers about 160,000 clones, with nearly 96% appearing a single time and 0.85% to 1.3% taken by the ten largest. The receptor was derived from a woman aged 30 to 39 in good health. The source material was blood. This chain connects TRBV13 to TRBJ1-2; perhaps TRBD1 as D (6 bases). The CDR3 loop reads CASSLGQGTHGYTF. The CDR3 coding sequence is TGTGCCAGCAGCTTAGGACAGGGTACCCATGGCTACACCTTC.